Below, 13 T cell receptor beta chains from the same sample are listed, as sequenced in a study of response to subunit inactivated influenza vaccine. From the RT-PCR reads, TCRdb called clonotypes with MiXCR, one entry per CDR3 protein. The sample lists fewer than 400,000 distinct CDR3 sequences, 21% occurring once. Sequencing used PBMCs from blood, obtained approximately 22 months after vaccination. The receptors were gathered from a man aged 50 to 69 who received an inactivated influenza vaccine.

This clonotype was seen only a few times. The chain recombines TRBV7-2 with TRBJ1-2; D is unclear. Per germline, CDR1 SGHTA and CDR2 FQGNSA. CDR3 size: 13 residues. V lost 5 bases and J lost 6, with 13 bases in between. CDR3 nucleotides: TGTGCCAGCAGCACATGGTCCGCCGATGGCTACACCTTC. Its translation is CASSTWSADGYTF.

The chain joins TRBV6-2 or TRBV6-3 to TRBJ1-2, with TRBD1 matching 8 bases. V dropped 5 bases and J dropped 7; count of bases not matched to a gene: 6. This CDR3 comprises 13 residues. Per germline, CDR1 MNHEY and CDR2 SVGEGT. The CDR3 DNA sequence: TGTGCCAGCAGTAACGGACAGGGAAGTGGCTACACCTTC. Protein product: CASSNGQGSGYTF.

J is TRBJ2-7 and V is TRBV3-1, with D perhaps TRBD2 (5 bases). The CDR3 spans 16 residues. Looked up from germline, CDR1 is LGHDT and CDR2 is YNNKEL (reference sequence). V was shortened by 0 bases and J by 2 bases, with 14 bases between the two germline ends. CDR3 bases: TGTGCCAGCAGCCAAGACCGCCCGACCGGGGCCTACGAGCAGTACTTC. It codes for CASSQDRPTGAYEQYF.

This clonotype was detected many times. CDR3 in amino acids: CASTWRVDTEAFF. The CDR3 DNA reads as TGTGCCAGTACTTGGAGGGTGGACACTGAAGCTTTCTTT. The gene calls are TRBV19 and TRBJ1-1; no reliable D call. The CDR3 length is 13 residues. Germline CDR1 is LNHDA and CDR2 is SQIVND (reference sequence). V lost 7 bases, J lost 3 bases, and 12 bases lay in between.

The CDR3 is CASSNKRGGAYEQFF. CDR3 in DNA: TGTGCCAGTAGTAACAAGCGGGGGGGTGCCTATGAGCAGTTCTTC. The rearrangement uses TRBV19 and TRBJ2-1, with 10 bases that match TRBD2. Germline V gene lookup returns CDR1 LNHDA and CDR2 SQIVND (reference sequence). The CDR3 sequence is 15 residues long. V shed 4 bases and J 8 bases; nucleotides not matched to a gene: 8. The whole variable domain, remainder taken from reference TRBV19 and TRBJ2-1, is DGGITQSPKYLFRKEGQNVTLSCEQNLNHDAMYWYRQDPGQGLRLIYYSQIVNDFQKGDIAEGYSVSREKKESFPLTVTSAQKNPTAFYLCASSNKRGGAYEQFFGPGTRLTVL.

The rearrangement uses TRBV20-1 and TRBJ2-7; 8 nucleotides match TRBD2. The trim removed 6 bases at V and 3 bases at J, leaving 13 bases unmatched. Germline V lookup: CDR1 DFQATT, CDR2 SNEGSKA (reference sequence). The CDR3 length is 15 residues. The CDR3 nucleotides read TGCAGTGCCCTTGATAGCGGGACTTATCACTACGAGCAGTACTTC. Protein sequence: CSALDSGTYHYEQYF.

The V call is TRBV11-2, the J call TRBJ2-7, with D unclear. Germline V gene data show CDR1 as SGHAT and CDR2 as FQNNGV. The V gene lost 0 bases and the J gene lost 7 bases, with 13 bases spanning the gap. The CDR3 is 14 residues long. The CDR3 DNA sequence: TGTGCCAGCAGCTTAGAGTATTCCGCTGGGGAGCAGTACTTC. Its translation is CASSLEYSAGEQYF.

This clonotype was recorded a few times. The chain has TRBV11-2 and TRBJ2-3; D unclear. CDR3 length equals 15 residues. Trimming took 3 bases from V and 1 from J, leaving 11 bases between them. Per the germline V gene, CDR1 is SGHAT and CDR2 is FQNNGV. DNA of the CDR3: TGTGCCAGCAGCTTTCTTGACCACCGCACAGATACGCAGTATTTT. It is translated as CASSFLDHRTDTQYF.

This chain connects TRBV3-1 to TRBJ2-5, with 14 bases fitting TRBD2. CDR3 length equals 19 residues. Per germline, CDR1 LGHDT and CDR2 YNNKEL (reference sequence). V trimming: 5 bases; J trimming: 4 bases; junction bases outside the gene matches: 15. The CDR3 loop is CASSFRLAGGPSGRETQYF. The CDR3 bases are TGTGCCAGCAGCTTCCGACTAGCGGGGGGGCCCTCTGGTCGAGAGACCCAGTACTTC.

This CDR3 reads CSARIRRAGRGGQYF. The CDR3 DNA follows: TGCAGTGCTAGAATTCGGAGAGCCGGGCGTGGGGGGCAGTATTTT. The chain links TRBV20-1 to TRBJ2-3; D tentatively fits TRBD1 or TRBD2 (5 bases each). Germline V gene lookup returns CDR1 DFQATT and CDR2 SNEGSKA (reference sequence). The CDR3 length is 15 residues. V was shortened by 2 bases and J by 11 bases, with 23 bases between the two germline ends.

CDR3 DNA sequence: TGTGCCAGCAGTTACTCCGGGGTAGCGGCCACTGAAGCTTTCTTT. Translated: CASSYSGVAATEAFF. The V call is TRBV6-2 or TRBV6-3, the J call TRBJ1-1, with D unresolved. The CDR3 loop spans 15 amino acids. V lost 0 bases, J lost 4 bases, and 12 bases lay in between. CDR1 is MNHEY and CDR2 is SVGEGT in the germline V gene.

This clonotype showed up many times. V usage is TRBV2 and J usage is TRBJ1-6; no clear D gene. The V and J ends lost 4 bases and 13 bases respectively, with 8 bases between them. This CDR3 spans 11 amino acids. Per germline, CDR1 SNHLY and CDR2 FYNNEI. The CDR3 region has the DNA TGTGCCAGCAGTGGTACGGGGCCCCTCCACTTT. Amino acids: CASSGTGPLHF.

This clonotype was counted at least ten times. The chain combines TRBV5-1 with TRBJ1-1; the D gene is possibly TRBD1 (6 bases). Per the germline V gene, CDR1 is SGHRS and CDR2 is YFSETQ. This CDR3 spans 16 amino acids. V lost 4 bases and J lost 0, with 16 bases in between. CDR3 DNA: TGCGCCAGCAGCCTGACAGGCCGAATCATGAACACTGAAGCTTTCTTT. As protein: CASSLTGRIMNTEAFF. Full variable domain (outside the CDR3, taken from reference TRBV5-1 and TRBJ1-1): KAGVTQTPRYLIKTRGQQVTLSCSPISGHRSVSWYQQTPGQGLQFLFEYFSETQRNKGNFPGRFSGRQFSNSRSEMNVSTLELGDSALYLCASSLTGRIMNTEAFFGQGTRLTVV.